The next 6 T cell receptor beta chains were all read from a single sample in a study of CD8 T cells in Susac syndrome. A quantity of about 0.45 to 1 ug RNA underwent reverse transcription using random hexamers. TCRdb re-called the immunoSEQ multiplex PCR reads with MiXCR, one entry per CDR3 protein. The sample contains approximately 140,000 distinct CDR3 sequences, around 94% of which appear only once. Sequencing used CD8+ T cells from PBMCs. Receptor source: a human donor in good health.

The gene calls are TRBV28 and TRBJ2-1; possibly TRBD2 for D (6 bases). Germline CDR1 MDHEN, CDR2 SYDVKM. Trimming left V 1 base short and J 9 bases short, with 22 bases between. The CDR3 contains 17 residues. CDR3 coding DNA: TGTGCCAGCAGTTTATATGATGCGGGGAGGCGAGTCGGTGAGCAGTTCTTC. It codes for CASSLYDAGRRVGEQFF.

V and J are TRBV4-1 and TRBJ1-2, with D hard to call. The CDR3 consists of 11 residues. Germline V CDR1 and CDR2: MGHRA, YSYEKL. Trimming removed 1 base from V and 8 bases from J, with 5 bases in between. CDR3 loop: CASSQAGGYTF. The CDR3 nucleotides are TGCGCCAGCAGCCAAGCTGGAGGCTACACCTTC.

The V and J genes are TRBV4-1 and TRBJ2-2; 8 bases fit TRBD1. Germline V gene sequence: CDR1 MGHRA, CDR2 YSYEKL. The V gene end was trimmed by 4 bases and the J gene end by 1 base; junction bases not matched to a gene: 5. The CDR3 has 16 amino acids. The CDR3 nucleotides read TGCGCCAGCAGCCCCCCGACAGGGGTGAACACCGGGGAGCTGTTTTTT. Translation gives CASSPPTGVNTGELFF.

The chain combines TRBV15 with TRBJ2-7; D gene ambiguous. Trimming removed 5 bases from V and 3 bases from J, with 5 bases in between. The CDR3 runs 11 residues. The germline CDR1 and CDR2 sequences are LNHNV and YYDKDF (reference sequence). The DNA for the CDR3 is TGTGCCACCAGCCCGGGCTACGAGCAGTACTTC. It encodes CATSPGYEQYF. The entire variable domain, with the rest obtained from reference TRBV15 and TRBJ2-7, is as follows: DAMVIQNPRYQVTQFGKPVTLSCSQTLNHNVMYWYQQKSSQAPKLLFHYYDKDFNNEADTPDNFQSRRPNTSFCFLDIRSPGLGDTAMYLCATSPGYEQYFGPGTRLTVT.

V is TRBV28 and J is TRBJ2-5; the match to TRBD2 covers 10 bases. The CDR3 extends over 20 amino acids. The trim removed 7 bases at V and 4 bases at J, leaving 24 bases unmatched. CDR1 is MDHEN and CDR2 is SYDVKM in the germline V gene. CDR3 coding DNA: TGTGCCAGCACCCCGTTCATCGCGGTACTAGCGGGAATAACGCGAGAGACCCAGTACTTC. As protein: CASTPFIAVLAGITRETQYF.

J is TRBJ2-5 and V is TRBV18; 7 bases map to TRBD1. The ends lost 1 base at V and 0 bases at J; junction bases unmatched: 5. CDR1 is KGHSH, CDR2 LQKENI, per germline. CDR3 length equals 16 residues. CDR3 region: CASSPRPGQDQETQYF. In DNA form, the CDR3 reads TGTGCCAGCTCACCACGGCCCGGACAGGACCAAGAGACCCAGTACTTC.